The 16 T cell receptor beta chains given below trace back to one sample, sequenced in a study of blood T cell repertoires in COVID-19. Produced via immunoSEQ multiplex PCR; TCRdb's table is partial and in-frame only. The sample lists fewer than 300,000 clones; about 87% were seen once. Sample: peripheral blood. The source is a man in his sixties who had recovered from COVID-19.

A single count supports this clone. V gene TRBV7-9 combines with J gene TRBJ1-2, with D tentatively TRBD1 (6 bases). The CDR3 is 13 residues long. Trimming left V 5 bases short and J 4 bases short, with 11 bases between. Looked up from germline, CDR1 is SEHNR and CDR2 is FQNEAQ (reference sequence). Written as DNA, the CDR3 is TGTGCCAGCAGCCCAGTGGACAGCTATGGCTACACCTTC. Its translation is CASSPVDSYGYTF.

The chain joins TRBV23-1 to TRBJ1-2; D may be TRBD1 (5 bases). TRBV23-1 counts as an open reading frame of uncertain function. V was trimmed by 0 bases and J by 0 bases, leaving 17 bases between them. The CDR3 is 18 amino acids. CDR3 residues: CASSQSCKGFTANYGYTF. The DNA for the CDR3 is TGCGCCAGCAGTCAATCCTGTAAGGGGTTTACAGCTAACTATGGCTACACCTTC.

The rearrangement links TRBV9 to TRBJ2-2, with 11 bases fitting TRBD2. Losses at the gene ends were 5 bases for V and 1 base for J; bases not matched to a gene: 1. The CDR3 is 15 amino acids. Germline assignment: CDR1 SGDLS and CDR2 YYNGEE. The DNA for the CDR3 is TGTGCCAGCAGAGGGACTAGCGGGAACACCGGGGAGCTGTTTTTT. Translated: CASRGTSGNTGELFF.

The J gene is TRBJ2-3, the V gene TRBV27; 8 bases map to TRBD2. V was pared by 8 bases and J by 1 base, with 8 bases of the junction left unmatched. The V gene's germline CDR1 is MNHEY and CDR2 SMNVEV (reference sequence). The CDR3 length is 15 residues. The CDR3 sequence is CASGLGLAGTDTQYF. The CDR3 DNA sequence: TGTGCCAGCGGGCTCGGACTAGCCGGCACAGATACGCAGTATTTT.

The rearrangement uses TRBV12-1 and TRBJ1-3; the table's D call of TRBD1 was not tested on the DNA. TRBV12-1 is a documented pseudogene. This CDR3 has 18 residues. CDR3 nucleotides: TGTGCCAGCAGCTTTGGACACTCGGTTGGGACAGGGAAGGTGTCCATATATTTT. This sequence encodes CASSFGHSVGTGKVSIYF.

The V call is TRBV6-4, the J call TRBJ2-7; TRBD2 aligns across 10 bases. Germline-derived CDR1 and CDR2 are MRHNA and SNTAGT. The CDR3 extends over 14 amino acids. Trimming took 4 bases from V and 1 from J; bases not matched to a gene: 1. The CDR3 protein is CASSATSGSYEQYF. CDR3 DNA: TGTGCCAGCAGTGCGACTAGCGGGTCCTACGAGCAGTACTTC.

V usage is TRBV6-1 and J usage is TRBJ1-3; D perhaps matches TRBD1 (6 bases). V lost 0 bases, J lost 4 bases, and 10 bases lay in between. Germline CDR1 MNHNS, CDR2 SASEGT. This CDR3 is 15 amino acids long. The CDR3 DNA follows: TGTGCCAGCAGTGAAGCAGGGGGAACCGGAAACACCATATATTTT. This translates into CASSEAGGTGNTIYF.

Written as DNA, the CDR3 is TGTGCCAGTAGTATAGATCGGGGGACCAATCAGCCCCAGCATTTT. Translated, it gives CASSIDRGTNQPQHF. The chain couples TRBV19 to TRBJ1-5, with D possibly being TRBD1 (5 bases). Trimming took 0 bases from V and 3 from J, leaving 9 bases between them. The CDR3 has 15 residues. Germline V gene data show CDR1 as LNHDA and CDR2 as SQIVND (reference sequence).

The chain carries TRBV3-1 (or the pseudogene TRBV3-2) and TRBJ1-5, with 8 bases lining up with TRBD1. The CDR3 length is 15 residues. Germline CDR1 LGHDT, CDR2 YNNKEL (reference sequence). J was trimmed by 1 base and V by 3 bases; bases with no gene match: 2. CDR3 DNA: TGTGCCAGCAGCCAGCAGGGGGCCAGCAATCAGCCCCAGCATTTT. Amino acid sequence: CASSQQGASNQPQHF.

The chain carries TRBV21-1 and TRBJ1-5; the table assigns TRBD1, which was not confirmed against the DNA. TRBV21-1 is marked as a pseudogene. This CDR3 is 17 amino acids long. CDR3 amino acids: CASSKSLPGTGNQPQHF. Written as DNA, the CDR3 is TGTGCCAGCAGCAAGTCCCTACCCGGGACAGGCAATCAGCCCCAGCATTTT.

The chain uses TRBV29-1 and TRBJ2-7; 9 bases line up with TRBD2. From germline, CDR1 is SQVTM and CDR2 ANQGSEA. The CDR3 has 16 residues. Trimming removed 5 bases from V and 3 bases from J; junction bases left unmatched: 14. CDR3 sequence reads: CSVKLGIAGDLYEQYF. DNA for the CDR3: TGCAGCGTTAAACTAGGAATAGCGGGGGACCTCTACGAGCAGTACTTC.

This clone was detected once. CDR3 loop: CASSPGIVGQWYGYTF. The DNA for the CDR3 is TGTGCCAGCTCACCAGGAATCGTGGGACAGTGGTATGGCTACACCTTC. The J gene is TRBJ1-2, the V gene TRBV18, with TRBD1 identical over 7 bases. V shed 2 bases, J shed 5 bases, and the junction held 11 bases outside the gene matches. The CDR3 contains 16 residues. Germline V lookup: CDR1 KGHSH, CDR2 LQKENI. Full variable domain (outside the CDR3, taken from reference TRBV18 and TRBJ1-2): NAGVMQNPRHLVRRRGQEARLRCSPMKGHSHVYWYRQLPEEGLKFMVYLQKENIIDESGMPKERFSAEFPKEGPSILRIQQVVRGDSAAYFCASSPGIVGQWYGYTFGSGTRLTVV.

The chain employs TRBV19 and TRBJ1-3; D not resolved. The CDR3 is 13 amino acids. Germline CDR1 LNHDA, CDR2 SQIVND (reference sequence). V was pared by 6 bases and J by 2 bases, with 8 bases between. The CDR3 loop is CASSSGAGNTIYF. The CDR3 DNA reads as TGTGCCAGTAGCAGCGGGGCTGGAAACACCATATATTTT.

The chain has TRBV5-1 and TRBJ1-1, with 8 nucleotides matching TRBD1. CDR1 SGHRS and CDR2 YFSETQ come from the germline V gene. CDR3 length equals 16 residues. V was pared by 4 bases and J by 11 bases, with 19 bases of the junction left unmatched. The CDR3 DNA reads TGCGCCAGCAGCGAAAAGACAGGGGACGCGACGTTAGGGGCTTTCTTT. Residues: CASSEKTGDATLGAFF.

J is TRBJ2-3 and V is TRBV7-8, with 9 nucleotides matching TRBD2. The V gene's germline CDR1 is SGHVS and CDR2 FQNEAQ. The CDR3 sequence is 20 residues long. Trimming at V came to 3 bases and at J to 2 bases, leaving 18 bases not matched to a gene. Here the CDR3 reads CASSLPTGTVRLAVTDTQYF. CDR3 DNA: TGTGCCAGCAGCTTGCCGACCGGGACAGTGAGACTAGCGGTCACAGATACGCAGTATTTT.

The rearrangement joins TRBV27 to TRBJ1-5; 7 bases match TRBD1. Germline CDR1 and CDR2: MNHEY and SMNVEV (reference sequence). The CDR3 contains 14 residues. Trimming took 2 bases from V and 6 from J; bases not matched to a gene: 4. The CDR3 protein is CASSLGGGGQPQHF. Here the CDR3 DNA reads TGTGCCAGCAGTTTAGGAGGGGGCGGTCAGCCCCAGCATTTT.